The 29 T cell receptor beta chains in this list originate from one sample, sequenced in a study of blood T cell repertoires in COVID-19. Assay: immunoSEQ multiplex PCR; the TCRdb copy retains only in-frame clones and omits some. The sample records some 180,000 clones, approximately 88% being singletons. The specimen sequenced was peripheral blood. The origin of the receptors is a woman aged 40 to 55 with COVID-19, enrolled during active disease.

The chain joins TRBV11-2 to TRBJ1-1, with 8 bases that match TRBD1. After removal of 2 bases from V and 5 bases from J, the junction contained 16 bases not matched to a gene. The germline gives CDR1 SGHAT, CDR2 FQNNGV. The CDR3 length is 18 residues. This CDR3 reads CASSLSPRTGIRGTEAFF. The CDR3 bases are TGTGCCAGCAGCTTAAGTCCCAGGACAGGGATTCGAGGAACTGAAGCTTTCTTT.

The chain is built from TRBV13 and TRBJ2-7; 9 positions agree with TRBD2. This CDR3 has 15 residues. Germline lookup yields CDR1 PRHDT and CDR2 FYEKMQ (reference sequence). V shed 4 bases, J shed 4 bases, and the junction held 8 bases outside the gene matches. DNA of the CDR3: TGTGCCAGCAGCTCCGGACTAGCGAAACCTTACGAGCAGTACTTC. Translated: CASSSGLAKPYEQYF.

The genes are TRBV19 and TRBJ2-5; tentatively, D is TRBD1 (6 bases). V shed 4 bases and J shed 5 bases, with 17 bases lying between them. CDR1 is LNHDA, CDR2 SQIVND, per germline (reference sequence). The CDR3 runs to 15 residues. The CDR3 loop is CASSTPPGVGETQYF. As DNA, the CDR3 is TGTGCCAGTAGTACCCCACCAGGGGTAGGGGAGACCCAGTACTTC.

The V gene is TRBV12-3 or TRBV12-4, the J gene TRBJ1-2; D is ambiguous. The CDR3 runs to 11 residues. Trimming took off 4 bases at V and 7 bases at J, with 7 bases between the two ends. The CDR3 DNA reads as TGTGCCAGCAGTTCCCTTCGTGGCTACACCTTC. Its protein product is CASSSLRGYTF.

This clone was found once. One junction end does not reproduce the germline sequence, and a read error may be involved. The rearrangement uses TRBV11-2 and TRBJ1-1, with 7 bases identical to TRBD1. The CDR3 consists of 15 residues. Looked up from germline, CDR1 is SGHAT and CDR2 is FQNNGV. The CDR3 DNA is TGTGCCAGCAGCCTAGAACAGGGGATGGGAACTGAAGCTTTCTTT. The encoded protein is CASSLEQGMGTEAFF.

The chain employs TRBV10-2 and TRBJ2-3; 7 bases are shared with TRBD2. The CDR3 loop spans 15 amino acids. In germline, CDR1 is WSHSY, CDR2 SAAADI. The ends lost 7 bases at V and 6 bases at J; junction bases unmatched: 13. CDR3 nucleotides: TGCGCCAGCACCCTGATAGCGGGCCTGGGGGATACGCAGTATTTT. It specifies CASTLIAGLGDTQYF.

The J gene is TRBJ1-6, the V gene TRBV12-3 or TRBV12-4; 7 nucleotides agree with TRBD1. J gave up 10 bases and V 5 bases, and 5 bases lay outside the gene matches. The CDR3 contains 13 residues. In DNA, the CDR3 is TGTGCCAGCAGTGACAGGGTTTTGTCACCCCTCCACTTT. This sequence encodes CASSDRVLSPLHF.

J is TRBJ2-5 and V is TRBV27; D possibly corresponds to TRBD2 (5 bases). CDR3 size: 13 residues. In germline, CDR1 is MNHEY, CDR2 SMNVEV (reference sequence). The V and J ends lost 5 bases and 6 bases respectively, with 13 bases between them. CDR3 loop: CASSQRGRQTQYF. CDR3 coding DNA: TGTGCCAGCAGTCAACGGGGTAGGCAGACCCAGTACTTC.

The chain joins TRBV2 to TRBJ1-2; D gene unclear. The V end lost 7 bases, the J end lost 8 bases, and 20 bases lay between the germline ends. There are 14 residues in the CDR3. Germline CDR1 SNHLY, CDR2 FYNNEI. The DNA of the CDR3 is TGTGCCAGCATATTAATAATCGGAGGGAGCGGCTACACCTTC. It specifies CASILIIGGSGYTF.

V is TRBV6-5 and J is TRBJ2-7, with D perhaps TRBD1 (6 bases). CDR3 size: 14 residues. V gave up 6 bases and J gave up 2 bases, with 14 bases separating them. CDR1 is MNHEY and CDR2 is SVGAGI in the germline V gene. The CDR3 nucleotides read TGTGCCAGCAGGCACCTACAGGGACCCTACGAGCAGTACTTC. Protein product: CASRHLQGPYEQYF.

The CDR3 nucleotides read TGCGCCAGCAGCGCCACAGCTCAAGAGACCCAGTACTTC. Translating gives CASSATAQETQYF. V usage is TRBV10-2 and J usage is TRBJ2-5, with D unclear. The CDR3 runs to 13 residues. Trimming removed 6 bases from V and 2 bases from J, with 10 bases in between. Germline V gene data show CDR1 as WSHSY and CDR2 as SAAADI.

This sequence joins TRBV18 and TRBJ1-3; tentatively, D is TRBD1 (5 bases). Trimming shortened V by 3 bases and J by 4 bases, and 16 bases separated the two germline ends. This CDR3 is 16 amino acids long. The V gene's germline CDR1 is KGHSH and CDR2 LQKENI. CDR3 sequence: CASSPNTGEIGNTIYF. DNA of the CDR3: TGTGCCAGCTCACCCAATACAGGAGAGATCGGAAACACCATATATTTT.

The V call is TRBV6-4, the J call TRBJ2-2; 13 nucleotides line up with TRBD2. Germline assignment: CDR1 MRHNA and CDR2 SNTAGT. CDR3 length: 16 amino acids. Losses at the gene ends were 4 bases for V and 4 bases for J; bases not matched to a gene: 3. The CDR3 nucleotides read TGTGCCAGCAGTGCCCGACTAGCGGGAGGCACCGGGGAGCTGTTTTTT. It is translated as CASSARLAGGTGELFF.

The chain couples TRBV10-3 to TRBJ1-1; D might be TRBD1 (5 bases). V lost 2 bases, J lost 5 bases, and 12 bases lay in between. Germline CDR1 and CDR2: ENHRY and SYGVKD. This CDR3 comprises 14 residues. CDR3 protein: CAISETGGGTEAFF. The CDR3 DNA sequence: TGTGCCATCAGTGAGACCGGGGGGGGAACTGAAGCTTTCTTT.

The chain employs TRBV6-2 or TRBV6-3 and TRBJ1-1; D unclear. Per germline, CDR1 MNHEY and CDR2 SVGEGT. This CDR3 contains 17 residues. Trimming left V 0 bases short and J 1 base short, with 15 bases between. Written as DNA, the CDR3 is TGTGCCAGCAGTTACTCTGCGACACTCTATTCGAACACTGAAGCTTTCTTT. It encodes CASSYSATLYSNTEAFF.

The V gene is TRBV19, the J gene TRBJ2-2; a weak D match, TRBD1 (5 bases). Trimming took off 5 bases at V and 1 base at J, with 11 bases between the two ends. In germline, CDR1 is LNHDA, CDR2 SQIVND (reference sequence). CDR3 size: 15 residues. In DNA, the CDR3 is TGTGCCAGTAGTCGGAGCAGGGAGAACACCGGGGAGCTGTTTTTT. Its protein product is CASSRSRENTGELFF.

The CDR3 DNA follows: TGTGCCAGCAGCACAGGACAGGGGTCACCCTACGAGCAGTACTTC. It translates to CASSTGQGSPYEQYF. V usage is TRBV5-4 and J usage is TRBJ2-7, with 9 bases that match TRBD1. The CDR3 has 15 amino acids. Germline loops: CDR1 SGHNT, CDR2 YYREEE (reference sequence). V lost 4 bases to trimming and J lost 2 bases; unmatched junction nucleotides: 7.

J is TRBJ2-1 and V is TRBV19; 9 nucleotides match TRBD2. J gave up 5 bases and V 1 base, and 12 bases lay outside the gene matches. CDR3 length equals 18 residues. Germline CDR1 LNHDA, CDR2 SQIVND (reference sequence). CDR3 sequence reads: CASSIAGVAGVRDNEQFF. The CDR3 DNA sequence: TGTGCCAGTAGTATAGCAGGGGTAGCGGGAGTGCGGGACAATGAGCAGTTCTTC.

The chain has TRBV19 and TRBJ2-7, with TRBD1 matching 11 bases. The J segment lost 3 bases and the V segment lost 4 bases, leaving 2 bases of the junction unmatched. From germline, CDR1 is LNHDA and CDR2 SQIVND (reference sequence). CDR3 length: 14 residues. In DNA, the CDR3 is TGTGCCAGTAGTACGGACAGGGGGCTCTACGAGCAGTACTTC. Translating gives CASSTDRGLYEQYF.

This clone was seen a few times. An end of the junction differs from the germline gene, which may be a read error. The J gene is TRBJ1-5, the V gene TRBV6-6; D is perhaps TRBD1 (5 bases). CDR3 length equals 12 residues. Germline loops: CDR1 MNHNY, CDR2 SVGAGI (reference sequence). CDR3 DNA sequence: TGTGCCAGCAGCCCTACGGTGGGGACTTGCAGTTTT. Translated, it gives CASSPTVGTCSF.

CDR3 nucleotides: TGTGCCAGCAGCCGACAAGGCCGCCGGGAGTTAAACCTCCACTTT. Amino acids: CASSRQGRRELNLHF. The chain employs TRBV6-5 and TRBJ1-6; D not resolved. The V end was cut by 6 bases, the J end by 15 bases, with 24 bases between. From germline, CDR1 is MNHEY and CDR2 SVGAGI. The CDR3 runs to 15 residues.

The CDR3 coding sequence is TGTGCCAGCAGGTCTCTAGGCAACACTGAAGCTTTCTTT. Amino acids: CASRSLGNTEAFF. The chain uses TRBV7-8 and TRBJ1-1, with D uncertain. V gave up 6 bases and J gave up 2 bases, with 10 bases separating them. The germline V gene encodes CDR1 SGHVS and CDR2 FQNEAQ. The CDR3 length is 13 residues. Using reference TRBV7-8 and TRBJ1-1 for the parts outside the CDR3, the full variable domain is GAGVSQSPRYKVAKRGQDVALRCDPISGHVSLFWYQQALGQGPEFLTYFQNEAQLDKSGLPSDRFFAERPEGSVSTLKIQRTQQEDSAVYLCASRSLGNTEAFFGQGTRLTVV.

The genes are TRBV28 and TRBJ1-1; no clear D gene. Germline assignment: CDR1 MDHEN and CDR2 SYDVKM. The CDR3 length is 14 residues. V was clipped by 6 bases and J by 1 base, with 12 bases between them. The CDR3 region has the DNA TGTGCCAGCAGCCCCGGGTCACGGAACACTGAAGCTTTCTTT. Residues: CASSPGSRNTEAFF.

The chain has TRBV27 and TRBJ1-2; TRBD1 agrees at 8 bases. Per germline, CDR1 MNHEY and CDR2 SMNVEV (reference sequence). V lost 3 bases to trimming and J lost 8 bases; unmatched junction nucleotides: 5. The length of the CDR3 is 13 residues. CDR3 in DNA: TGTGCCAGCAGTTTCCCAGGGGGCGGCGGCTACACCTTC. This gives the protein CASSFPGGGGYTF.

CDR3 sequence: CASSPPTSVPYEQYF. The CDR3 DNA is TGTGCCAGCAGTCCGCCGACTAGCGTTCCCTACGAGCAGTACTTC. The rearrangement joins TRBV28 to TRBJ2-7; 8 positions agree with TRBD2. The V and J ends lost 5 bases and 2 bases, in that order; junction bases with no gene match: 8. CDR1 is MDHEN and CDR2 is SYDVKM in the germline V gene. CDR3 size: 15 residues.

Concerning this clone: Other DNA sequences in this sample translate to the same CDR3. V usage is TRBV5-1 and J usage is TRBJ1-4; D not resolved. Germline values: CDR1 SGHRS, CDR2 YFSETQ. The CDR3 extends over 15 amino acids. Trimming pared 2 bases from V and 0 bases from J, leaving 8 bases between. In DNA form, the CDR3 reads TGCGCCAGCAGCTTAGGCGGCCCAACTAATGAAAAACTGTTTTTT. The encoded protein is CASSLGGPTNEKLFF.

In its sample, this clone was seen many times. This chain connects TRBV5-8 to TRBJ2-5; D uncertain. The germline V gene has CDR1 SGHTS and CDR2 YDEGEE. V lost 6 bases, J lost 0 bases, and 12 bases lay in between. This CDR3 has 14 residues. The CDR3 protein is CASMRARYQETQYF. CDR3 sequence (DNA): TGTGCCAGCATGCGCGCGAGATACCAAGAGACCCAGTACTTC.

The chain recombines TRBV27 with TRBJ2-2; 10 nucleotides match TRBD1. The CDR3 extends over 16 amino acids. Germline V gene lookup returns CDR1 MNHEY and CDR2 SMNVEV (reference sequence). V was clipped by 6 bases and J by 6 bases; unmatched bases: 10. The CDR3 coding sequence is TGTGCCAGCAGCCATCCCAAAGGGACAGGGGCCGGGGAGCTGTTTTTT. Its translation: CASSHPKGTGAGELFF.

The rearrangement links TRBV21-1 to TRBJ1-2; the table's TRBD1 call for D was not verified on the DNA. TRBV21-1 is classified as a pseudogene. The CDR3 totals 20 residues. The CDR3 sequence: CASSKSTSGTGWVRNYGYTF. CDR3 DNA: TGTGCCAGCAGCAAATCGACCTCCGGGACAGGGTGGGTAAGAAACTATGGCTACACCTTC.